Below, one T cell receptor (beta chain) is given with its context. Its specificity is unknown. This specimen comes from a study of human T cells and chemical hapten exposure. Study-wide background: Small differences in pooled library volume mainly drove the variation in TCR yields per sample.

The V gene's germline CDR1 is MDHEN and CDR2 SYDVKM. V was clipped by 6 bases and J by 0 bases, with 18 bases between them. This CDR3 has 17 residues. Study-level results: TCRs at high frequency, those above 1 in 1000, did not change with DPC sensitization.

As to time point: pre-sensitization, week 0. Stated treatment: therapeutic diphenylcyclopropenone sensitization with weekly scalp DPC. TCRdb passed the RACE reads through MiXCR, listing each CDR3 protein once. The sample records a few hundred thousand distinct CDR3 sequences, 5% to 6.5% being singletons. The specimen was whole blood, collected in connection with sensitization to the hapten diphenylcyclopropenone (DPC). V usage is TRBV28 and J usage is TRBJ2-1; a possible D gene is TRBD1 (5 bases). The sequence derives from a young woman with alopecia areata. Some clones in this sample may be carry-over from other donors' samples. CDR3 DNA: TGTGCCAGCAGCCCTTTAAATACAGGTGACTCCTACAATGAGCAGTTCTTC. Translating gives CASSPLNTGDSYNEQFF.